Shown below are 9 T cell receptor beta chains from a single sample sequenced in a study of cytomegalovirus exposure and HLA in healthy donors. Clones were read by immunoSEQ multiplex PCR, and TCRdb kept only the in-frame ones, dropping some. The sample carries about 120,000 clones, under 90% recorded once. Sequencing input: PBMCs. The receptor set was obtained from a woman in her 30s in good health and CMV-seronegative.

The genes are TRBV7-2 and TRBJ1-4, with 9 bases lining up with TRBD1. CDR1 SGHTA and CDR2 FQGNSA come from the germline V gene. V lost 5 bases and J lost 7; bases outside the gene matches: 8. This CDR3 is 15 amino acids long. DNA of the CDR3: TGTGCCAGCAGCAGGGGGGACAGGGATTTTGAAAAACTGTTTTTT. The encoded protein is CASSRGDRDFEKLFF.

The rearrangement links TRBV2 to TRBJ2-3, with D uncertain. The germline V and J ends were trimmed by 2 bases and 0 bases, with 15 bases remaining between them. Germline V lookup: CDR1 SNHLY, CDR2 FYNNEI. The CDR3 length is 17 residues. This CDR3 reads CASSEILGLTSTDTQYF. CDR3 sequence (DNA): TGTGCCAGCAGTGAAATCCTCGGGTTGACTAGCACAGATACGCAGTATTTT.

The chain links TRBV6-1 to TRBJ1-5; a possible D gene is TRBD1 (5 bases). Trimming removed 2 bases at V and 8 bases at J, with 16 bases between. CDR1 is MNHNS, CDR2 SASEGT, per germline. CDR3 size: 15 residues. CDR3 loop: CASSEFGGPPKPQHF. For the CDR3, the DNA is TGTGCCAGCAGTGAATTCGGGGGACCCCCAAAGCCCCAGCATTTT.

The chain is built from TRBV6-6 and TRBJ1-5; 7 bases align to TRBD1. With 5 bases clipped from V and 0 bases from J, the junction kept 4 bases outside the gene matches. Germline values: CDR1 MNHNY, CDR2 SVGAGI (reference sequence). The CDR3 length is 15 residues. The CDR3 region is CASSRQGDSNQPQHF. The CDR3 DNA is TGTGCCAGCAGTCGACAGGGAGATAGCAATCAGCCCCAGCATTTT.

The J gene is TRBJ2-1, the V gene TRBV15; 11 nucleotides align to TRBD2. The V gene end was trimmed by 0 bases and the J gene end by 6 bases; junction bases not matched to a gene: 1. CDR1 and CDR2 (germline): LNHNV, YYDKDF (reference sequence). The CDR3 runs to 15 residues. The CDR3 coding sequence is TGTGCCACCAGCAGAGATAGCGGGGGGGCCAATGAGCAGTTCTTC. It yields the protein CATSRDSGGANEQFF.

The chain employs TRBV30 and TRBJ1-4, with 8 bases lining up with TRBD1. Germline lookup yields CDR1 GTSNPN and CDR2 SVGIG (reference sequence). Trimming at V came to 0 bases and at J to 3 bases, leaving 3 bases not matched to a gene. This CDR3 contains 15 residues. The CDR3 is CAWSVGGQANEKLFF. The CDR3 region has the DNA TGTGCCTGGAGTGTGGGGGGACAGGCTAATGAAAAACTGTTTTTT.

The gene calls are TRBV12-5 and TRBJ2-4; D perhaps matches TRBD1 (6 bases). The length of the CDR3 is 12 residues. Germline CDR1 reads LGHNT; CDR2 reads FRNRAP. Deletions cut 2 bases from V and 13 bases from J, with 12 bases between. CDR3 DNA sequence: TGTGCTAGTGGTTTGTCCCAAACAGGGCAGTACTTC. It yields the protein CASGLSQTGQYF.

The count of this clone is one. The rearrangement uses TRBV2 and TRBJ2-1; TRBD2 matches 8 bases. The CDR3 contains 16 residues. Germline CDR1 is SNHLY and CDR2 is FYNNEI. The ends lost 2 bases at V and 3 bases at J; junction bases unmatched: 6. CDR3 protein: CASSEILAGDYNEQFF. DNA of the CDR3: TGTGCCAGCAGTGAAATCCTAGCGGGCGACTACAATGAGCAGTTCTTC.

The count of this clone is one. The DNA of the CDR3 is TGTGCCAGCAGCTTAGAGGCAGAAGAGACCCAGTACTTC. It encodes CASSLEAEETQYF. The chain uses TRBV11-2 and TRBJ2-5; no definite D call. V shed 0 bases and J shed 3 bases, with 5 bases lying between them. The germline CDR1 and CDR2 sequences are SGHAT and FQNNGV. This CDR3 is built from 13 residues.